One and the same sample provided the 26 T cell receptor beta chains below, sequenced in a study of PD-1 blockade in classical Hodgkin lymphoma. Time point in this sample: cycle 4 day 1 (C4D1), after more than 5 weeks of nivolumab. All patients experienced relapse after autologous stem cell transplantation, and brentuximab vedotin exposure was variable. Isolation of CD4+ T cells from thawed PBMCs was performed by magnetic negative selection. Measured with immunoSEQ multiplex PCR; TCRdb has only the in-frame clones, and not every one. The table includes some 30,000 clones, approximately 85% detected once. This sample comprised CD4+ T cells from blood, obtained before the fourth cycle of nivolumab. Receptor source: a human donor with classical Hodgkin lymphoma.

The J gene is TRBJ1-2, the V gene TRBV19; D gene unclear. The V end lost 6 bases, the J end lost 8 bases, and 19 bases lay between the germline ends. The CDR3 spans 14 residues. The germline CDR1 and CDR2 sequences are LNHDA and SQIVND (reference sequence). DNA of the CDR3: TGTGCCAGTAGCCCCACCGGGATAATCGCGGGCTACACCTTC. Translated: CASSPTGIIAGYTF.

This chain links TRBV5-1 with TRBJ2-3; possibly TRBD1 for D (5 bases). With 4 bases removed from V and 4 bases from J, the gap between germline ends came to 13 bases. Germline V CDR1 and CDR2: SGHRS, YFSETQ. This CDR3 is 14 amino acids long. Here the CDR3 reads CASSGDSRADTQYF. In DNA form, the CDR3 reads TGCGCCAGCAGCGGAGATTCCAGGGCAGATACGCAGTATTTT.

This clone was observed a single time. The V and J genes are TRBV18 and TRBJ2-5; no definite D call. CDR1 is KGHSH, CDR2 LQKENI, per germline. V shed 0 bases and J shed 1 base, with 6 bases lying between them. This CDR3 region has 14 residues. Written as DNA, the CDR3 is TGTGCCAGCTCACCACCAGGGTCCCAAGAGACCCAGTACTTC. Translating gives CASSPPGSQETQYF.

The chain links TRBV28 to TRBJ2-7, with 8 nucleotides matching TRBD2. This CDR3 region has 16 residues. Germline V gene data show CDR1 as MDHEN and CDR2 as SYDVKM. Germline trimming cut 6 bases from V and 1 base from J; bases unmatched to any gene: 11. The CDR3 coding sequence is TGTGCCAGCAGCTCATTCGGGGCGGGAGGTTCCTACGAGCAGTACTTC. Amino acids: CASSSFGAGGSYEQYF. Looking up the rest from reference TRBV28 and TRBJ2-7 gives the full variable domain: DVKVTQSSRYLVKRTGEKVFLECVQDMDHENMFWYRQDPGLGLRLIYFSYDVKMKEKGDIPEGYSVSREKKERFSLILESASTNQTSMYLCASSSFGAGGSYEQYFGPGTRLTVT.

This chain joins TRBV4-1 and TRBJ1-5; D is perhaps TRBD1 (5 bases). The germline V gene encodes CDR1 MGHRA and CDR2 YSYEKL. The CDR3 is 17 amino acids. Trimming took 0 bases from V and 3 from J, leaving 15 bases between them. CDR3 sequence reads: CASSQDPGRGNNQPQHF. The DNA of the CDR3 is TGCGCCAGCAGCCAAGACCCTGGTAGGGGAAACAATCAGCCCCAGCATTTT.

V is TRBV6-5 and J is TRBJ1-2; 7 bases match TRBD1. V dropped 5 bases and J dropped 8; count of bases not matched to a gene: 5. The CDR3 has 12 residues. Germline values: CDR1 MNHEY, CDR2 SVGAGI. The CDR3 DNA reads TGTGCCAGCAGTCGAGGACAGGAGGGCTACACCTTC. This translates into CASSRGQEGYTF.

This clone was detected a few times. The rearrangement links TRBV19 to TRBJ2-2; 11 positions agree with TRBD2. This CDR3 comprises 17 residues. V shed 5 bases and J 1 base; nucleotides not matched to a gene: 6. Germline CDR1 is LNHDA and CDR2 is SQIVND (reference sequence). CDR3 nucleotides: TGTGCCAGTAGTCCCCTGGGACTAGCGGAGAACACCGGGGAGCTGTTTTTT. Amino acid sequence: CASSPLGLAENTGELFF.

CDR3 nucleotides: TGCGCCAGCAGTAACCAGGGTCCCCTCTCCTACGAGCAGTACTTC. Translated, it gives CASSNQGPLSYEQYF. This rearrangement joins TRBV10-1 to TRBJ2-5, with D maybe TRBD1 (5 bases). The J call may be incorrect, as the DNA end agrees better with TRBJ2-7. Per the germline V gene, CDR1 is WNHNN and CDR2 is SYGVQD (reference sequence). The CDR3 sequence is 15 residues long.

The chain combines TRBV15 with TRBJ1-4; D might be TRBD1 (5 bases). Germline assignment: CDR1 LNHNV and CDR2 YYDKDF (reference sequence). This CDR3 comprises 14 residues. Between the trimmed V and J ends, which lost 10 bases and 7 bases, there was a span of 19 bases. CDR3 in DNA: TGTGCCATCCAACCTCAGGGAGGGCTTGAAAAACTGTTTTTT. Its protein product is CAIQPQGGLEKLFF.

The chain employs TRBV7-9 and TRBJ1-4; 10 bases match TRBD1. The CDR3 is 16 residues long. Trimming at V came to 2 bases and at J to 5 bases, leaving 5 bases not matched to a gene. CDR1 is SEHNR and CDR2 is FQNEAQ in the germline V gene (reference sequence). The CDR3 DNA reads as TGTGCCAGCAGCTTATTAGGGGGACAGGGGAATGAAAAACTGTTTTTT. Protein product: CASSLLGGQGNEKLFF. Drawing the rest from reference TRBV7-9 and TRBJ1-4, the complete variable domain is DTGVSQNPRHKITKRGQNVTFRCDPISEHNRLYWYRQTLGQGPEFLTYFQNEAQLEKSRLLSDRFSAERPKGSFSTLEIQRTEQGDSAMYLCASSLLGGQGNEKLFFGSGTQLSVL.

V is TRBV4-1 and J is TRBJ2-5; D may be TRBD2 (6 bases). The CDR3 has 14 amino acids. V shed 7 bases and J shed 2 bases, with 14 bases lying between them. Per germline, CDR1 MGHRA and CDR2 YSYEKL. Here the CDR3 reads CASKRVAAQETQYF. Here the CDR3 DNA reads TGCGCCAGCAAACGGGTAGCGGCGCAAGAGACCCAGTACTTC.

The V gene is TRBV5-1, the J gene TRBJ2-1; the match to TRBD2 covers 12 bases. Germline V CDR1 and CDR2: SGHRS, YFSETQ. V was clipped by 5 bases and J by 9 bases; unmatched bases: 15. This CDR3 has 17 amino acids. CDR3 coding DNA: TGCGCCAGCAGTCGAGACGGACTAGCGGGGAGGTGGAGTGAGCAGTTCTTC. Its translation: CASSRDGLAGRWSEQFF.

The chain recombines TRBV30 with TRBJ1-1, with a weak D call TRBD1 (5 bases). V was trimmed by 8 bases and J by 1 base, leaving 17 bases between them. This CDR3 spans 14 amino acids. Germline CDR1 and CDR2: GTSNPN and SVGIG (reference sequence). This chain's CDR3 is CAQTTDQPNTEAFF. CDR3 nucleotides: TGTGCCCAGACGACAGATCAACCGAACACTGAAGCTTTCTTT.

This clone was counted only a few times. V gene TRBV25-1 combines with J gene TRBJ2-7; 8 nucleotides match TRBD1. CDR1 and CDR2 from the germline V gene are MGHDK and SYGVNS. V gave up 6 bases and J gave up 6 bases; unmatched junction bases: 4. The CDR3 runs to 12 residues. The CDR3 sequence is CASRKQGGEQYF. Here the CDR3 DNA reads TGTGCCAGCAGAAAACAGGGGGGCGAGCAGTACTTC.

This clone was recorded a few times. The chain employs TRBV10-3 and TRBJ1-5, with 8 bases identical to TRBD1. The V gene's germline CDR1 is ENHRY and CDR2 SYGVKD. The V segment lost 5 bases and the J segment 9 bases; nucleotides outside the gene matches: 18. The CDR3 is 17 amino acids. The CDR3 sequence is CAISPGTGAIRLGPQHF. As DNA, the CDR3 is TGTGCCATCAGTCCCGGGACAGGCGCCATTCGGCTTGGGCCCCAGCATTTT.

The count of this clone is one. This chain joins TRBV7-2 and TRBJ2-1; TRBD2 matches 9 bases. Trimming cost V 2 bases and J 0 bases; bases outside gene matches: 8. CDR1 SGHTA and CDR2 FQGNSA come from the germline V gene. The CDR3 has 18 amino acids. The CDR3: CASSLWPKGLASYNEQFF. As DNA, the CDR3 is TGTGCCAGCAGCTTATGGCCAAAGGGACTAGCCTCCTACAATGAGCAGTTCTTC.

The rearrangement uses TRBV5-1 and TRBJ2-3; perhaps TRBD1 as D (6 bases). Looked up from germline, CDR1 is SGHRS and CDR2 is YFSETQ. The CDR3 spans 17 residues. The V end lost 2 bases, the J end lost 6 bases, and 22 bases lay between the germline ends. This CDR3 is CASSFLGHAGTGDTQYF. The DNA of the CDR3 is TGCGCCAGCAGCTTCCTAGGACACGCTGGAACAGGGGATACGCAGTATTTT. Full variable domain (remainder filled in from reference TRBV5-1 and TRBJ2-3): KAGVTQTPRYLIKTRGQQVTLSCSPISGHRSVSWYQQTPGQGLQFLFEYFSETQRNKGNFPGRFSGRQFSNSRSEMNVSTLELGDSALYLCASSFLGHAGTGDTQYFGPGTRLTVL.

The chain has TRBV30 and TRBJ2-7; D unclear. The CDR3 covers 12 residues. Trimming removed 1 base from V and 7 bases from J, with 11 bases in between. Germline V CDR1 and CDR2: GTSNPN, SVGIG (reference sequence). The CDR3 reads CAWSAPPREQYF. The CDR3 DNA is TGTGCCTGGAGTGCGCCCCCTAGGGAGCAGTACTTC.

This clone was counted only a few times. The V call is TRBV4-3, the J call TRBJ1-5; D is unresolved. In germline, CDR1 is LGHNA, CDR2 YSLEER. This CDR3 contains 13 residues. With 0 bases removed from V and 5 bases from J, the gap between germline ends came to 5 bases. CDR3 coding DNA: TGCGCCAGCAGCCAAGATCGGGATCAGCCCCAGCATTTT. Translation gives CASSQDRDQPQHF.

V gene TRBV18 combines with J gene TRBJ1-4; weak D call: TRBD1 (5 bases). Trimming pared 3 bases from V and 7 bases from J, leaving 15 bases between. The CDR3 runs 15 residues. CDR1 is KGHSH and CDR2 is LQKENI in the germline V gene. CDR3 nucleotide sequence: TGTGCCAGCTCACCGAAGCAGGGCAATACTGAAAAACTGTTTTTT. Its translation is CASSPKQGNTEKLFF. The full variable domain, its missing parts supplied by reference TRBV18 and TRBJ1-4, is NAGVMQNPRHLVRRRGQEARLRCSPMKGHSHVYWYRQLPEEGLKFMVYLQKENIIDESGMPKERFSAEFPKEGPSILRIQQVVRGDSAAYFCASSPKQGNTEKLFFGSGTQLSVL.

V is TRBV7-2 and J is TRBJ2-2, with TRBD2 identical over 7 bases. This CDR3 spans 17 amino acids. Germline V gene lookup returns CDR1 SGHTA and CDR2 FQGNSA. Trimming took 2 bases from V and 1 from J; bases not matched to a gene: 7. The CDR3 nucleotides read TGTGCCAGCAGCTTAATACGGGGGGTTGGGAACACCGGGGAGCTGTTTTTT. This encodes CASSLIRGVGNTGELFF.

The CDR3 protein is CAIARGLDTEAFF. The CDR3 DNA reads as TGTGCCATCGCCAGGGGGCTCGACACTGAAGCTTTCTTT. The chain couples TRBV10-3 to TRBJ1-1; TRBD1 agrees at 8 bases. From germline, CDR1 is ENHRY and CDR2 SYGVKD. The length of the CDR3 is 13 residues. The trim removed 8 bases at V and 3 bases at J, leaving 5 bases unmatched.

CDR3 bases: TGTGCCAGCAGCCCGGGACTAGGGAACTCCTACGAGCAGTACTTC. Residues: CASSPGLGNSYEQYF. This chain connects TRBV9 to TRBJ2-7; 8 nucleotides agree with TRBD2. V dropped 4 bases and J dropped 0; count of bases not matched to a gene: 6. The length of the CDR3 is 15 residues. Germline CDR1 SGDLS, CDR2 YYNGEE.

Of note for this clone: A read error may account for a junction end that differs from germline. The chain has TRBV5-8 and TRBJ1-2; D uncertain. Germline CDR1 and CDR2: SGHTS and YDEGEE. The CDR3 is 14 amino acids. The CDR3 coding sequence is TGTGCCAGCAGCTTGGTCCAGATTAACTATGGCCACACCTTC. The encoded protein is CASSLVQINYGHTF.

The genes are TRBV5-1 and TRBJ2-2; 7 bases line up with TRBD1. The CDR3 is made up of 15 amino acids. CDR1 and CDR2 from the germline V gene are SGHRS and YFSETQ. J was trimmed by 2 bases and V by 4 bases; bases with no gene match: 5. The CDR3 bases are TGCGCCAGCAGCCAGGGACAGCCCAACACCGGGGAGCTGTTTTTT. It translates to CASSQGQPNTGELFF.

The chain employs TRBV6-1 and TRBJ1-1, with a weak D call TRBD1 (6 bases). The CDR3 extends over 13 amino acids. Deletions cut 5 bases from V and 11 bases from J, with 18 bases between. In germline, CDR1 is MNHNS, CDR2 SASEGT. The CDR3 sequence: CASSSGTLGQAFF. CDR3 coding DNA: TGTGCCAGCAGTTCCGGGACTCTCGGACAGGCTTTCTTT.